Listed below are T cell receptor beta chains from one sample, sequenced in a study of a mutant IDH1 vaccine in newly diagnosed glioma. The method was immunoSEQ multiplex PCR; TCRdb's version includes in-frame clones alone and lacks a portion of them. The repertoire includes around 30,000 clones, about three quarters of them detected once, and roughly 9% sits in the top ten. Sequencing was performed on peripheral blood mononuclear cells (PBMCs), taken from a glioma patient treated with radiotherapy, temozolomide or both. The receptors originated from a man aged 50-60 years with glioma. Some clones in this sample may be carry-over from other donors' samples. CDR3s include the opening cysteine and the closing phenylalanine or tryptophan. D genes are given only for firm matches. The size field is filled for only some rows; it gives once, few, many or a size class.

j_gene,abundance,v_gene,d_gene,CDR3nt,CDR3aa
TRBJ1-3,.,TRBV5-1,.,TGCGCCAGCAGCTTGGACCATGAGAACGCCATATATTTT,CASSLDHENAIYF
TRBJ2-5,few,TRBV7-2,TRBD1,TGTGCCAGCAGCTTATTCCCCAGGGGGCGGGTGGGCGAGACCCAGTACTTC,CASSLFPRGRVGETQYF
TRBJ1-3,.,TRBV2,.,TGTGCCGGACGACCAGGGAACTCTGGAAACACCATATATTTT,CAGRPGNSGNTIYF
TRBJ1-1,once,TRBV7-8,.,TGTGCCAGCAGCGCTTTCTACCTGGGTGCGAACACTGAAGCTTTCTTT,CASSAFYLGANTEAFF
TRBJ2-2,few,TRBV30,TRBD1,TGTGCCTGGAGGGGAGGGACAGGGGAGACCGGGGAGCTGTTTTTT,CAWRGGTGETGELFF
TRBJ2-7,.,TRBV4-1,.,TGCGCCAGCAGCGAATTTCGTACGGGGAGGAACTACGAGCAGTACTTC,CASSEFRTGRNYEQYF
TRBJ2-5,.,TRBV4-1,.,TGCGCCAGCAGCCAAGGACCCTTTGTTCGGGACACGGAGTCCCAGTACTTC,CASSQGPFVRDTESQYF
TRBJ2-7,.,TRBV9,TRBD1,TGTGCCAGCAGCGTGGGACAGGTGGGCGAGCAGTACTTC,CASSVGQVGEQYF
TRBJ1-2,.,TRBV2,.,TGTGCCAGCAGCCAGAGGGGAGGGTTAAACTATGGCTACACCTTC,CASSQRGGLNYGYTF
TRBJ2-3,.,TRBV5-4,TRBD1,TGTGCCAGCAGCTTGGTGGACAGGGGGCCAGATACGCAGTATTTT,CASSLVDRGPDTQYF
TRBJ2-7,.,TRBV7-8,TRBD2,TGTGCCAGCAGCCGAACTAGCGGGGGCGAGCAGTACTTC,CASSRTSGGEQYF
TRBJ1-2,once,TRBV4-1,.,TGCGCCAGCAGCCAAGAACCTCATACAAGCTATGGCTACACCTTC,CASSQEPHTSYGYTF
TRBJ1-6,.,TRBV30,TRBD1,TGTGCCTCCGACAGGGAAGGTTCACCCCTCCACTTT,CASDREGSPLHF
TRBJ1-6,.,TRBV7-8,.,TGTGCCAGCAGCTTAAGGAGGGACATGACTTCACCCCTCCACTTT,CASSLRRDMTSPLHF
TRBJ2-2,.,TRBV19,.,TGTGCCAGTAGTATCCGGCCCGGGGAGCTGTTTTTT,CASSIRPGELFF
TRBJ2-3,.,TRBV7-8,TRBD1,TGTGCCAGCAGCTTACAGGGGGTCGGCGTGTATACGCAGTATTTT,CASSLQGVGVYTQYF
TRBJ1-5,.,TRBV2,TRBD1,TGTGCCAGCACCCTCTCTGACAGGGCCCCCCCACAGCCCCAGCATTTT,CASTLSDRAPPQPQHF
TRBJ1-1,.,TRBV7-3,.,TGTGCCAGCAGTCCTGACACGCACACTGAAGCTTTCTTT,CASSPDTHTEAFF
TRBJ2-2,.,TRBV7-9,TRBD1,TGTGCCAGCAGCTTATTTGGTTGGACAGGGGTCACCGGGGAGCTGTTTTTT,CASSLFGWTGVTGELFF
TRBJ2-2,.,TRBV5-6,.,TGTGCCAGCAGCTTGGTCGGGAGCACCGGGGAGCTGTTTTTT,CASSLVGSTGELFF
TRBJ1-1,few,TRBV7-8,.,TGTGCCAGCAGCTTGGACGCAATCGTCACTGAAGCTTTCTTT,CASSLDAIVTEAFF
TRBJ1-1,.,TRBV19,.,TGTGCCAGTAGTTGGGGGAGAGGGAACACTGAAGCTTTCTTT,CASSWGRGNTEAFF
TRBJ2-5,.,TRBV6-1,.,TGTGCCAGCACATACACGGGGAACCAAGAGACCCAGTACTTC,CASTYTGNQETQYF
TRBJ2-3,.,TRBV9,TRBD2,TGTGCCAGCAGCGTAGAATTAGCGGGAAGCACAGATACGCAGTATTTT,CASSVELAGSTDTQYF
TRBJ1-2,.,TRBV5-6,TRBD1,TGTGCCAGCAGCATACCACAGGGGGCGCGAGGCTACACCTTC,CASSIPQGARGYTF
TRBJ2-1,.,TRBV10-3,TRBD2,TGTGCCATCAGTGAGTTTGGCGGGAGTTCGGATGAGCAGTTCTTC,CAISEFGGSSDEQFF
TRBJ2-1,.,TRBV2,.,TGTGCCAGCAGTGGGTCCCGCTCCTACAATGAGCAGTTCTTC,CASSGSRSYNEQFF
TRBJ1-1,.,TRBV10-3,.,TGTGCCATCAGTGAGTATGAGGGATCTATGAACACTGAAGCTTTCTTT,CAISEYEGSMNTEAFF
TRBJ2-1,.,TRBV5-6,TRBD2,TGTGCCAGCTTGTCGACCGGGACTACAGACAATGAGCAGTTCTTC,CASLSTGTTDNEQFF
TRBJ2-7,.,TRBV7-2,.,TGTGCCAGCAGCATAGGCCCGGCTGGCTACGAGCAGTACTTC,CASSIGPAGYEQYF
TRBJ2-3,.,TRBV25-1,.,TGTGCCACCCGGCTTTCAACAGATACGCAGTATTTT,CATRLSTDTQYF
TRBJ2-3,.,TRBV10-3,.,TGTGCCATCAGCGACAGGAGCAGCACAGATACGCAGTATTTT,CAISDRSSTDTQYF
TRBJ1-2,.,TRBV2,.,TGTGCCAGCAAACTGGAACATTTTGACTATGGCTACACCTTC,CASKLEHFDYGYTF
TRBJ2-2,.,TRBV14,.,TGTGCCAGCAGGAAATCTAGCGAGAACACCGGGGAGCTGTTTTTT,CASRKSSENTGELFF
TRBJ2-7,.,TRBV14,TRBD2,TGTGCCAGCAGCCAAGAGGGCGGGGGGACCTACGAGCAGTACTTC,CASSQEGGGTYEQYF
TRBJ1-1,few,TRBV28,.,TGTGCCAGCAGTTTAGGGCCCGGCGGAGCTTTCTTT,CASSLGPGGAFF
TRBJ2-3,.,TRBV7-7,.,TGTGCCAGCAGTCCATCCAGCACAGATACGCAGTATTTT,CASSPSSTDTQYF
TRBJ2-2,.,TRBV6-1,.,TGTGCCAGCGAATACGGGGGACTCACCGGGGAGCTGTTTTTT,CASEYGGLTGELFF
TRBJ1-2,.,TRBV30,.,TGTGCCTGGGACGTTGGTGGTGGCTACACCTTC,CAWDVGGGYTF
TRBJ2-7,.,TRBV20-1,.,TGCAGTGCTAGGGACAGTTACGAGCAGTACTTC,CSARDSYEQYF
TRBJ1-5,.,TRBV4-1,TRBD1,TGCGCCAGCAGCCCGGGAGGACAGGAACGACAGCCCCAGCATTTT,CASSPGGQERQPQHF
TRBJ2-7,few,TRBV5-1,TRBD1,TGCGCCAGCAGCTGGGACAGTTCCTACGAGCAGTACTTC,CASSWDSSYEQYF
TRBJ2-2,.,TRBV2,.,TGTGCCAGCATCGGTAGCAGCGGGGAGCTGTTTTTT,CASIGSSGELFF
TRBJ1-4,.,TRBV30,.,TGTGCCTGGAAACGCGGACATTGGGCAGCTAATGAAAAACTGTTTTTT,CAWKRGHWAANEKLFF
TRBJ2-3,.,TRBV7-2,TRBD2,TGTGCCAGCAGCTTGAGCGGGACTAGCACAGATACGCAGTATTTT,CASSLSGTSTDTQYF
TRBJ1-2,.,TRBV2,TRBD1,TGTGCCAGCAGTCTAGACAGGGACTATGGCTACACCTTC,CASSLDRDYGYTF
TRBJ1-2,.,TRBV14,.,TGTGCCAGCAGCCAAGTCGGGGGGACTTTCTTCGGCTACACCTTC,CASSQVGGTFFGYTF